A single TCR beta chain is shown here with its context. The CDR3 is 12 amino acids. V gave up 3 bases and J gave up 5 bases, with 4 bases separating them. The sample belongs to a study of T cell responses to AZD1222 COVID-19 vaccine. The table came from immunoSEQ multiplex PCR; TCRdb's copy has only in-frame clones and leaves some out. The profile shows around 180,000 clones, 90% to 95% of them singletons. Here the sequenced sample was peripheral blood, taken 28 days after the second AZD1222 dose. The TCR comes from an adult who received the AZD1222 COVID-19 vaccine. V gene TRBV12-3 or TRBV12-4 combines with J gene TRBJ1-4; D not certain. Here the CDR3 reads CASSLGNEKLFF. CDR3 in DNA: TGTGCCAGCAGTTTGGGGAATGAAAAACTGTTTTTT.